This TCR beta chain was identified in a study of tumor-infiltrating lymphocytes in glioblastoma multiforme. Concerning this clonotype: Its antigen is unknown.

CDR1 is MNHNY and CDR2 is SVGAGI in the germline V gene (reference sequence). The CDR3 has 12 residues. V was clipped by 6 bases and J by 6 bases, with 11 bases between them. Three nested ARM-PCR rounds with V-beta and C-beta primers built TCRB libraries. TCRB cDNA was made from around 0.46 ug total RNA. These TCRB libraries lack any described unique molecular identifiers. Each CDR3 protein gets one entry after TCRdb re-called the multiplex PCR reads with MiXCR. This table holds over 10,000 distinct CDR3 sequences, 66% found once. Findings of the study overall: T cells were not sorted into functional subsets.

This sequence was found in a male donor with glioblastoma. The specimen sequenced was brain tumor tissue. V usage is TRBV6-6 and J usage is TRBJ1-1; D not resolved. CDR3 DNA: TGTGCCAGCAGATCGGCGCCGTCTGAAGCTTTCTTT. Translation: CASRSAPSEAFF.